This TCR beta chain was documented in a study of regulatory T cells in long-lasting Graves disease. With iRepertoire HTBI primers and Arm-PCR of CDR3 regions, TCR beta libraries were built. Authors' analysis steps: Identified segments across samples numbered roughly 60 TRBV and 14 to 15 TRBJ. TCRdb itself ran the multiplex PCR reads through MiXCR, one entry per CDR3 protein. The V and J calls and clone size come from TCRdb's table, not from the authors' own analysis. The repertoire consists of some 600,000 distinct CDR3 sequences, with 15% to 20% occurring once and the leading ten covering around 13%. This clonotype was picked up many times. Time point reported: newly diagnosed GD, antithyroid drugs for less than 3 months. There was RNA extracted from PBMCs, and the TCR library was made from it. Trimming stripped 5 bases from V and 11 bases from J, with 13 bases between. CDR3 length: 11 amino acids.

This same sample was also part of a study on T cells in Graves' hyperthyroidism and ophthalmopathy. According to that study: Calling Graves' hyperthyroidism stable meant ophthalmopathy did not progress within 18 months. Blood also contained most expanded thyroid clonotypes above 0.001.

The rearrangement uses TRBV12-3 or TRBV12-4 and TRBJ2-7; D is perhaps TRBD1 or TRBD2 (5 bases each). The sequencing used peripheral blood mononuclear cells (PBMCs), collected at new diagnosis, from a patient treated with antithyroid drugs. This clonotype was obtained from a man aged 18 to 35 with Graves disease. CDR3 sequence (DNA): TGTGCCAGCAGTCCCGGGGCGGCTGAGTACTTC. This translates into CASSPGAAEYF.